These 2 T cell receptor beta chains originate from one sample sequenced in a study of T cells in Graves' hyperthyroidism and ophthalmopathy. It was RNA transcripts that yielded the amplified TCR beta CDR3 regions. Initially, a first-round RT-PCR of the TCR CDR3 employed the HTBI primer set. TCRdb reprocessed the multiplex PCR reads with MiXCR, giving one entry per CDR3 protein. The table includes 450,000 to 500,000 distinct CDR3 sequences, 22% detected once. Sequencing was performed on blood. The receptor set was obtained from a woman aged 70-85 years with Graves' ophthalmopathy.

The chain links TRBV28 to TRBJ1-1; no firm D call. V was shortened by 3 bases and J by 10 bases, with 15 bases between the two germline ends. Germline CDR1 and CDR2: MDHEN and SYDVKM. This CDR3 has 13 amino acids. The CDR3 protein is CASSFHALPGAFF. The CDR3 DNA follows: TGTGCCAGCAGTTTCCACGCCTTACCCGGAGCTTTCTTT. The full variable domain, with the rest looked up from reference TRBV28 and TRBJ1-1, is DVKVTQSSRYLVKRTGEKVFLECVQDMDHENMFWYRQDPGLGLRLIYFSYDVKMKEKGDIPEGYSVSREKKERFSLILESASTNQTSMYLCASSFHALPGAFFGQGTRLTVV.

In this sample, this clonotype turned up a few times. The CDR3 DNA reads TGTGCCAGCAAACGGGACAGCGGTCCAGAGACCCAGTACTTC. Amino acid sequence: CASKRDSGPETQYF. The V gene is TRBV6-2 or TRBV6-3, the J gene TRBJ2-5, with TRBD1 matching over 7 bases. V shed 7 bases, J shed 4 bases, and the junction held 9 bases outside the gene matches. Germline loops: CDR1 MNHEY, CDR2 SVGEGT. CDR3 size: 14 residues.